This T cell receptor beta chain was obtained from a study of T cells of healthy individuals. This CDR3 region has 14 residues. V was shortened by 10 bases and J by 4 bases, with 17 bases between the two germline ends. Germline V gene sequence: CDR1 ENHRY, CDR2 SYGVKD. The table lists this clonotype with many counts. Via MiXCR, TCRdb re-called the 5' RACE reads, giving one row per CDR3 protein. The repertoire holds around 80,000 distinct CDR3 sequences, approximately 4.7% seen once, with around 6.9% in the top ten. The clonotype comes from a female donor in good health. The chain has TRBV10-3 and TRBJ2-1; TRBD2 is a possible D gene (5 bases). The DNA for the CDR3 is TGTGCCACCGCTGGGGAGACCGTATACAATGAGCAGTTCTTC. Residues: CATAGETVYNEQFF.